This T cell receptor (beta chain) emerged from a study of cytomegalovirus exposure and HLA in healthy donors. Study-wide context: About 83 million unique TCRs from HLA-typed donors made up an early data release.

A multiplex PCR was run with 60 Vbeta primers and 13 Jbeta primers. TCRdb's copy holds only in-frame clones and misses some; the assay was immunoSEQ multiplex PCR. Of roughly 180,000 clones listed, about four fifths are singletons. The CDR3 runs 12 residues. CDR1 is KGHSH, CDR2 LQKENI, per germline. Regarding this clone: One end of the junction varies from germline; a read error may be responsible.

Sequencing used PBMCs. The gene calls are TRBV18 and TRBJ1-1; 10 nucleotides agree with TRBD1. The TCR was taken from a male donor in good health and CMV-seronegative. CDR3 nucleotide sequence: TGTGCCAGCTCACAGCCGGGACAGGGGTGCCTCTTT. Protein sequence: CASSQPGQGCLF.